This TCR beta chain emerged from a study of OX40 agonist ivuxolimab in advanced cancers. Study overall: Three partial responders included one hepatocellular carcinoma patient and two cutaneous melanoma patients. Points from the study as a whole: Researchers report that CD8+ T cells had, on average, more expanded clones than CD4+.

Assay used: immunoSEQ multiplex PCR; TCRdb lists only in-frame clones, some missing. The sample includes approximately 69,000 clones, roughly 84% of them seen just once. The ends were cut back, 0 bases at V and 7 bases at J, with 10 bases in the middle. The CDR3 consists of 13 residues. Per germline, CDR1 SGHNT and CDR2 YYREEE (reference sequence). For this clone: Its target is not known.

The genes are TRBV5-4 and TRBJ1-1; D not resolved. Sequenced here: CD4+ or CD8+ T cells sorted from blood, sampled in a trial of the OX40 agonist ivuxolimab. This receptor was taken from an adult with an advanced solid tumor such as melanoma, head and neck, liver or kidney cancer. The CDR3 region is CASSLDSRGEAFF. The CDR3 DNA reads as TGTGCCAGCAGCTTGGACAGCCGGGGTGAAGCTTTCTTT. Full variable domain (outside the CDR3, taken from reference TRBV5-4 and TRBJ1-1): ETGVTQSPTHLIKTRGQQVTLRCSSQSGHNTVSWYQQALGQGPQFIFQYYREEENGRGNFPPRFSGLQFPNYSSELNVNALELDDSALYLCASSLDSRGEAFFGQGTRLTVV.